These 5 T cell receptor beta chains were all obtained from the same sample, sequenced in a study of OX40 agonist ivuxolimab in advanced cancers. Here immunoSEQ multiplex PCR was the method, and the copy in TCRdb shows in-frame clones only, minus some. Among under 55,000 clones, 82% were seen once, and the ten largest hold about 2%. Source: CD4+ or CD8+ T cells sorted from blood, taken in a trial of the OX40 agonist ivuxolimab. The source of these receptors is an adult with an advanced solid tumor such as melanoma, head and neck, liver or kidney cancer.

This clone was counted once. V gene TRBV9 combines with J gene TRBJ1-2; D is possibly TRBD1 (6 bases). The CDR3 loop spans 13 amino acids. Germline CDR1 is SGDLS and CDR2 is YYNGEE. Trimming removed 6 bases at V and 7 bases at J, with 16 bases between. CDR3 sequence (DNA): TGTGCCAGCACCACTAGGGGGGAGCGTGGCTACACCTTC. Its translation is CASTTRGERGYTF.

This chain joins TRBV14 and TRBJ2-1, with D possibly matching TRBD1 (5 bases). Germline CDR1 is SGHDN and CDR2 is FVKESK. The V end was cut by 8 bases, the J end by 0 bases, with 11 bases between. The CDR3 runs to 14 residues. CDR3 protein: CASSGIRSYNEQFF. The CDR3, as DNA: TGTGCCAGCTCAGGGATCCGCTCCTACAATGAGCAGTTCTTC.

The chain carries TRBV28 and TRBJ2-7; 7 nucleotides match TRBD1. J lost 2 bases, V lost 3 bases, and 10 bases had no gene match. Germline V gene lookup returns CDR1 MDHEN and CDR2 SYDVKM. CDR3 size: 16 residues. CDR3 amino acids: CASSLKLQGLTYEQYF. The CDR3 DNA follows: TGTGCCAGCAGTTTGAAGCTACAGGGGCTCACCTACGAGCAGTACTTC.

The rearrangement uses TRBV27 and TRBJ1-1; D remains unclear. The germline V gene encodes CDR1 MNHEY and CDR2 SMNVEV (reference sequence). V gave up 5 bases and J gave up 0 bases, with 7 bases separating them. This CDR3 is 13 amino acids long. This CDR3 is CASSRNMNTEAFF. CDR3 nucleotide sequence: TGTGCCAGCAGTAGAAACATGAACACTGAAGCTTTCTTT.

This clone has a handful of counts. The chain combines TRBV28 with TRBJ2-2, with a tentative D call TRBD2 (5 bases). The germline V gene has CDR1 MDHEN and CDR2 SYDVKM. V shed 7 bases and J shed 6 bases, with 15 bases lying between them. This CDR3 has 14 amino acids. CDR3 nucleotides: TGTGCCAGCACCGGCGGGCTAGTGGCCGGGGAGCTGTTTTTT. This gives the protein CASTGGLVAGELFF.